The clone carrying this TCR beta chain was recorded a few times. Its target is unknown. This sample stems from a study of regulatory T cells in long-lasting Graves disease. Study-level results: When disease was persistent, TRBV28, TRBJ1-2 and TRBJ2-5 were the favored segments. Persistent patients shared 2,700 or so public clonotypes among themselves. Newly diagnosed patients shared fewer, at approximately 970.

The time point was: newly diagnosed GD, antithyroid drugs for less than 3 months. There was RNA extracted from PBMCs, and the TCR library was made from it. Patients came from an endocrinology department in Xi'an, China. The germline V gene encodes CDR1 DFQATT and CDR2 SNEGSKA (reference sequence). The ends were cut back, 3 bases at V and 1 base at J, with 10 bases in the middle. The CDR3 extends over 14 amino acids. CDR3-region Arm-PCR and iRepertoire HTBI primers produced the TCR beta libraries. Each CDR3 protein is one row after TCRdb ran MiXCR on the multiplex PCR reads. The sample has around 500,000 distinct CDR3 sequences; approximately 13% are singletons. The data also belong to a second study, concerning T cells in Graves' hyperthyroidism and ophthalmopathy.

This TCR was sampled from a man between 25 and 39 years old with Graves disease. Sequenced material: peripheral blood mononuclear cells (PBMCs), taken at new diagnosis, from a patient treated with antithyroid drugs. The chain couples TRBV20-1 to TRBJ1-5; maybe TRBD1 (5 bases). The CDR3 region has the DNA TGCAGTGCTAGGCTGGGGGGAAGCAATCAGCCCCAGCATTTT. It specifies CSARLGGSNQPQHF.